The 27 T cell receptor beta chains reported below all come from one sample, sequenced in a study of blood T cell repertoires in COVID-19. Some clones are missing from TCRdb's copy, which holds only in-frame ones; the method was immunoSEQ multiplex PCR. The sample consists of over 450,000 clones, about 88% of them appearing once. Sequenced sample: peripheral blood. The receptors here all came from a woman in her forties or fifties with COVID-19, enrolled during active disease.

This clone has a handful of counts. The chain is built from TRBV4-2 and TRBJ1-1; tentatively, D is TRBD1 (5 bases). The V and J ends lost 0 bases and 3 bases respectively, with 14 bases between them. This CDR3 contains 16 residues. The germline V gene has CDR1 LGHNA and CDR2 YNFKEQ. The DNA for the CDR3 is TGTGCCAGCAGCCAAGAAAATAAGTTAGGGGACACTGAAGCTTTCTTT. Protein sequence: CASSQENKLGDTEAFF.

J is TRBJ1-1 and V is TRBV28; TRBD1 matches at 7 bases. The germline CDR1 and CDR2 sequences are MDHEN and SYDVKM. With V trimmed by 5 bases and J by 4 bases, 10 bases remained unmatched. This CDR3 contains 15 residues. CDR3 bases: TGTGCCAGCAGTCGGTACACAGGGGTGTCCACTGAAGCTTTCTTT. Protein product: CASSRYTGVSTEAFF.

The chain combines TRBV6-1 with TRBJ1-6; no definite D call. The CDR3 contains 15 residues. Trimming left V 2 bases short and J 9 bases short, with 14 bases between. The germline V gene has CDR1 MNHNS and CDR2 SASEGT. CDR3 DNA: TGTGCCAGCAGTGAATCTGGGCATGGTGGTTCACCCCTCCACTTT. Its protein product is CASSESGHGGSPLHF.

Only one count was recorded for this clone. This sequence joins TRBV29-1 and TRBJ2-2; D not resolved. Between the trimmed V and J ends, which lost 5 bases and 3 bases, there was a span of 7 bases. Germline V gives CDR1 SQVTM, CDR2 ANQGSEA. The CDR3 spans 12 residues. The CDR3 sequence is CSVRVDTGELFF. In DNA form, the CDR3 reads TGCAGCGTTCGTGTAGACACCGGGGAGCTGTTTTTT.

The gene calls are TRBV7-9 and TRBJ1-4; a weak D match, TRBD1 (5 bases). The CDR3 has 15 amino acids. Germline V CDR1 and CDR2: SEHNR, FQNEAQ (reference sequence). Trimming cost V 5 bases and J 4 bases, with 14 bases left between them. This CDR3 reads CASSHQGSRNEKLFF. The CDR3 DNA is TGTGCCAGCAGCCATCAGGGTTCCCGTAATGAAAAACTGTTTTTT. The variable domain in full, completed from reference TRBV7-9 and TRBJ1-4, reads DTGVSQNPRHKITKRGQNVTFRCDPISEHNRLYWYRQTLGQGPEFLTYFQNEAQLEKSRLLSDRFSAERPKGSFSTLEIQRTEQGDSAMYLCASSHQGSRNEKLFFGSGTQLSVL.

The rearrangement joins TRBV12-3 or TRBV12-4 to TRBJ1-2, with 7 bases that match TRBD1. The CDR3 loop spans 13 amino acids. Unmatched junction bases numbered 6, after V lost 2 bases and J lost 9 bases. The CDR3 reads CASSLQGDKSYTF. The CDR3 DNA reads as TGTGCCAGCAGTTTACAGGGGGATAAAAGCTACACCTTC.

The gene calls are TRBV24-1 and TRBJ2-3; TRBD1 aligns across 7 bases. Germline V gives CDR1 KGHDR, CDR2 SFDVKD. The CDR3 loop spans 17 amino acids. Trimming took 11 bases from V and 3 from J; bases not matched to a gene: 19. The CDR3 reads CANRGGQNPPGTDTQYF. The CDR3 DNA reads TGTGCCAATAGAGGGGGACAGAACCCCCCGGGAACAGATACGCAGTATTTT.

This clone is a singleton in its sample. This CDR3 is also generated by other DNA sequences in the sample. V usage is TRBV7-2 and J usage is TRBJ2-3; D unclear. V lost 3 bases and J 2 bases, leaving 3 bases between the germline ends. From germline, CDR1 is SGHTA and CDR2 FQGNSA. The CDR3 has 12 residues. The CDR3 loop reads CASSFNTDTQYF. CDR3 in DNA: TGTGCCAGCAGCTTCAACACAGATACGCAGTATTTT.

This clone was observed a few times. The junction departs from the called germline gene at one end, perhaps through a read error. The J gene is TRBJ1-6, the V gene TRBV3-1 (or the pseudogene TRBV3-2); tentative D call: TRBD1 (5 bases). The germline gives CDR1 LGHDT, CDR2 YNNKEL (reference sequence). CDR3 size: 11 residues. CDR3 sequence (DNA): TGTGCCAGCAGCCAAGGGCAGGACAAGGCCTTT. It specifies CASSQGQDKAF.

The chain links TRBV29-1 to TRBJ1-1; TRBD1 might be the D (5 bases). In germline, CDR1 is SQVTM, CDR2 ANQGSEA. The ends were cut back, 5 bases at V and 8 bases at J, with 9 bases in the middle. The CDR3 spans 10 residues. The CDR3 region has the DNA TGCAGCGTTCAGACAGAAGAAGCTTTCTTT. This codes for CSVQTEEAFF.

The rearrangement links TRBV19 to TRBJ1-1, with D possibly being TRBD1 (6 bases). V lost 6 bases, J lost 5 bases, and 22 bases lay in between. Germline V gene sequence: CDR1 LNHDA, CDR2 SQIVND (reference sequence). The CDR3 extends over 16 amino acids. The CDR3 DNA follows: TGTGCCAGTAGAGAAGCTTGGACAGATAGGGTAACTGAAGCTTTCTTT. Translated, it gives CASREAWTDRVTEAFF. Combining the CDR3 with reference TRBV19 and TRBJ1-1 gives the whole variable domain DGGITQSPKYLFRKEGQNVTLSCEQNLNHDAMYWYRQDPGQGLRLIYYSQIVNDFQKGDIAEGYSVSREKKESFPLTVTSAQKNPTAFYLCASREAWTDRVTEAFFGQGTRLTVV.

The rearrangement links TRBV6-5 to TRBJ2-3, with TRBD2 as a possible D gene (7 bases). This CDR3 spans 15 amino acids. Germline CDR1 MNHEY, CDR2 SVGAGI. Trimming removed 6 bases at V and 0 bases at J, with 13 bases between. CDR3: CASRRGGQSTDTQYF. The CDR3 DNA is TGTGCCAGCAGGCGCGGGGGCCAAAGCACAGATACGCAGTATTTT.

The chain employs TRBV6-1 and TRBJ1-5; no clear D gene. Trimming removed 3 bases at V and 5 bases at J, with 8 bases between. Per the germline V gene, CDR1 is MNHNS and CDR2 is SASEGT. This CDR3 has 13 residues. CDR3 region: CASSDSVDQPQHF. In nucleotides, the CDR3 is TGTGCCAGCAGTGATTCGGTGGATCAGCCCCAGCATTTT.

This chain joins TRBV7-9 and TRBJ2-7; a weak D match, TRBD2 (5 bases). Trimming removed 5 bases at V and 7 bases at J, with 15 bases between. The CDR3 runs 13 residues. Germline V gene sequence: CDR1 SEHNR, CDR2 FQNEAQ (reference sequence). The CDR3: CASSDGDVWEQYF. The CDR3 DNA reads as TGTGCCAGCAGCGACGGGGATGTCTGGGAGCAGTACTTC.

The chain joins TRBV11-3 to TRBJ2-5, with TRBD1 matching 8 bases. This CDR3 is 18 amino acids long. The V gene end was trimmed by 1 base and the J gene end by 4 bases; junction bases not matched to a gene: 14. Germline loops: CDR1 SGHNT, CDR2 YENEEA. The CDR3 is CASSLGFDRGGSGETQYF. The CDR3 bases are TGTGCCAGCAGCTTAGGATTTGACAGGGGAGGTTCAGGAGAGACCCAGTACTTC. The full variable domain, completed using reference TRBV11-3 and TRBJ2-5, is EAGVVQSPRYKIIEKKQPVAFWCNPISGHNTLYWYLQNLGQGPELLIRYENEEAVDDSQLPKDRFSAERLKGVDSTLKIQPAELGDSAVYLCASSLGFDRGGSGETQYFGPGTRLLVL.

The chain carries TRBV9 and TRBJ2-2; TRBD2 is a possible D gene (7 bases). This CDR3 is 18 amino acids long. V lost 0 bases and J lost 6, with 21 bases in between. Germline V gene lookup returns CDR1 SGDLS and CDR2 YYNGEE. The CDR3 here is CASSVVGRGAHGPGELFF. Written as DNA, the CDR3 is TGTGCCAGCAGCGTAGTTGGACGGGGGGCTCACGGACCCGGGGAGCTGTTTTTT. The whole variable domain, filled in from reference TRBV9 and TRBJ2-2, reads DSGVTQTPKHLITATGQRVTLRCSPRSGDLSVYWYQQSLDQGLQFLIQYYNGEERAKGNILERFSAQQFPDLHSELNLSSLELGDSALYFCASSVVGRGAHGPGELFFGEGSRLTVL.

CDR3 sequence (DNA): TGTGCTAGTGGTTTGGTGGACAGCCAAGAGACCCAGTACTTC. Translated, it gives CASGLVDSQETQYF. The chain couples TRBV12-5 to TRBJ2-5, with a tentative D call TRBD1 (6 bases). The CDR3 sequence is 14 residues long. V lost 0 bases, J lost 1 base, and 6 bases lay in between. CDR1 and CDR2 from the germline V gene are LGHNT and FRNRAP.

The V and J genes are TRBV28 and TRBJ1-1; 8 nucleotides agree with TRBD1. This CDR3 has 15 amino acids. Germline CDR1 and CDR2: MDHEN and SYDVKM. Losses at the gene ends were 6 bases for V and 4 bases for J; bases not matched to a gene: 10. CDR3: CASSHLQGAITEAFF. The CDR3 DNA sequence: TGTGCCAGCAGCCATCTTCAGGGGGCGATCACTGAAGCTTTCTTT.

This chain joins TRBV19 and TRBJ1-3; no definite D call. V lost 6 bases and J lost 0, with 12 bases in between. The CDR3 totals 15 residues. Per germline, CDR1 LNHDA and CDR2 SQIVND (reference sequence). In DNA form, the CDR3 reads TGTGCCAGTAGAATAAGCACCTACTCTGGAAACACCATATATTTT. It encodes CASRISTYSGNTIYF.

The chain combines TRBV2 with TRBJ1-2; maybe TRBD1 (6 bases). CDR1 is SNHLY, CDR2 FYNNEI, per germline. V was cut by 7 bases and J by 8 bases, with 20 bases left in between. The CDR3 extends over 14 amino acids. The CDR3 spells CASKGDGTYKGYTF. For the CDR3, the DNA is TGTGCCAGCAAGGGGGACGGGACCTATAAGGGCTACACCTTC. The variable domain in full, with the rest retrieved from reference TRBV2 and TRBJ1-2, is EPEVTQTPSHQVTQMGQEVILRCVPISNHLYFYWYRQILGQKVEFLVSFYNNEISEKSEIFDDQFSVERPDGSNFTLKIRSTKLEDSAMYFCASKGDGTYKGYTFGSGTRLTVV.

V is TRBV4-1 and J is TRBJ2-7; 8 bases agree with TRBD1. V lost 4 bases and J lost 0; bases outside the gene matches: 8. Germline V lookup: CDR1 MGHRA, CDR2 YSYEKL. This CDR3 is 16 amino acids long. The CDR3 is CASSRQPGQASYEQYF. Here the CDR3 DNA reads TGCGCCAGCAGCCGCCAACCGGGACAGGCCTCCTACGAGCAGTACTTC.

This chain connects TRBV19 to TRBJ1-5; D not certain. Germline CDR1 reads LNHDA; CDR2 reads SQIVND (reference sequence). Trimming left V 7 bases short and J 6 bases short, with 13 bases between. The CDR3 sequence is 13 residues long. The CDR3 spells CASTEPGSQPQHF. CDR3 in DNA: TGTGCCAGTACAGAACCAGGTAGTCAGCCCCAGCATTTT.

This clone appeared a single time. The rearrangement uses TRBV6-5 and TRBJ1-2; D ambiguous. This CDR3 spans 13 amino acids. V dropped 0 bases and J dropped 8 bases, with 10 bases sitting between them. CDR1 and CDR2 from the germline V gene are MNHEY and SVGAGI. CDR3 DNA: TGTGCCAGCAGTTACTCTAGAGGGAAAGGCTACACCTTC. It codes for CASSYSRGKGYTF.

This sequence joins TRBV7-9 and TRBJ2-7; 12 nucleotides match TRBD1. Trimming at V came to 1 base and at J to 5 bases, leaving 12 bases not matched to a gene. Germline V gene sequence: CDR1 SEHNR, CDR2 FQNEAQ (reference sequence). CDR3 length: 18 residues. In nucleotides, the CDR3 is TGTGCCAGCAGCTTAGTGGGGACAGGGGGCCGGGGAACAAACGAGCAGTACTTC. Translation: CASSLVGTGGRGTNEQYF.

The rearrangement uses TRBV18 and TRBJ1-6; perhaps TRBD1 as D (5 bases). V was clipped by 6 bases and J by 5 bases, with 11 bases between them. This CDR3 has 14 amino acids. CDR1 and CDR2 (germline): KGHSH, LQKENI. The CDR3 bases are TGTGCCAGCTCCCCGGGGGGTGATAATTCACCCCTCCACTTT. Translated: CASSPGGDNSPLHF.

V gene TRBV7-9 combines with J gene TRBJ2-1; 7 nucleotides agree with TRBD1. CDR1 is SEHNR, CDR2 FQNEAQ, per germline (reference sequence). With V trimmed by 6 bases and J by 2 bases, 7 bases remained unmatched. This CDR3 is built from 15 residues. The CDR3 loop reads CASRERGPPYNEQFF. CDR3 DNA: TGTGCCAGCAGGGAGAGGGGGCCCCCCTACAATGAGCAGTTCTTC.

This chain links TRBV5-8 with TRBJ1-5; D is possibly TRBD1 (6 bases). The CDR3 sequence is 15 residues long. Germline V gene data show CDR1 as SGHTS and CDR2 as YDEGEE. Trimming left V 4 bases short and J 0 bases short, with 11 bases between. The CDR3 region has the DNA TGTGCCAGCAGCCAAGGACAGTTTAGCAATCAGCCCCAGCATTTT. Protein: CASSQGQFSNQPQHF. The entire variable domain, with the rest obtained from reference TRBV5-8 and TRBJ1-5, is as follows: EAGVTQSPTHLIKTRGQQATLRCSPISGHTSVYWYQQALGLGLQFLLWYDEGEERNRGNFPPRFSGRQFPNYSSELNVNALELEDSALYLCASSQGQFSNQPQHFGDGTRLSIL.